Described below is a single T cell receptor beta chain sequence and its context. Germline V gene data show CDR1 as LGHNA and CDR2 as YSLEER. This CDR3 region has 16 residues. V was clipped by 2 bases and J by 1 base; unmatched bases: 6. This entry is derived from a study of blood T cell repertoires in COVID-19. Sequencing used immunoSEQ multiplex PCR; TCRdb keeps in-frame clones, though not all of them. The sample records fewer than 350,000 clones, approximately 92% being singletons. V is TRBV4-3 and J is TRBJ1-1, with TRBD1 identical over 8 bases. This clonotype was obtained from a woman in her twenties or thirties with COVID-19, enrolled during active disease. Material: peripheral blood. The DNA for the CDR3 is TGCGCCAGCAGCCAACTGGCACAGGGGGGGAACACTGAAGCTTTCTTT. This codes for CASSQLAQGGNTEAFF.